This is a list of T cell receptor beta chains from one sample in a study of identical twins. In TCRdb, the 5' RACE reads were re-called with MiXCR into one record per CDR3 protein. Of a few hundred thousand distinct CDR3 sequences listed, around 12% are singletons. The sample was also reused in another study, on yellow fever vaccine responses in identical twins.

The sample comprised CD8+ T cells sorted from blood. The source of these receptors is a woman between 18 and 30 years old in good health. The CDR3 runs from the conserved cysteine through the conserved F or W. A D gene is named only where the DNA matches it firmly. Where a row states a size, it is once, few, many or the class of an expanded clone; other rows omit it.

>.|TRBD1|TRBV5-4|TRBJ2-5
TGTGCCAGCAGCTTCGGACAGGTTCAAGAGACCCAGTACTTC
CASSFGQVQETQYF
>few|.|TRBV27|TRBJ2-7
TGTGCCAGCAGCAAAATAGGGCGCGAGCAGTACTTC
CASSKIGREQYF
>.|.|TRBV27|TRBJ2-7
TGTGCCAGCAGTTCGAGGACGGCCTTCCGAGAGCAGTACTTC
CASSSRTAFREQYF
>few|TRBD2|TRBV4-1|TRBJ2-1
TGCGCCAGCTCTCTCCCGGGACTAGCGAGCAATGAGCAGTTCTTC
CASSLPGLASNEQFF
>many|.|TRBV7-6|TRBJ2-5
TGTGCCAGCAGCTCGAGTATGAGACAGGAAGAGACCCAGTACTTC
CASSSSMRQEETQYF
>few|.|TRBV6-4|TRBJ1-1
TGTGCCAGCAGTGACTCGCCAGACCGGAACACTGAAGCTTTCTTT
CASSDSPDRNTEAFF
>.|TRBD2|TRBV20-1|TRBJ2-3
TGCAGTGCTAGGAGGCTAGCGGGGGCCCCCTACACAGATACGCAGTATTTT
CSARRLAGAPYTDTQYF
>few|.|TRBV7-9|TRBJ1-1
TGTGCCAGCAGCTTACCGGGTTTAACTGAAGCTTTCTTT
CASSLPGLTEAFF
>few|.|TRBV7-9|TRBJ1-1
TGTGCCAGCAGGGGTGGCCCGGTTGAAGCTTTCTTT
CASRGGPVEAFF
>few|.|TRBV5-6|TRBJ2-7
TGTGCCAGCAGCTTGGCATTCGGAATATCCTACGAGCAGTACTTC
CASSLAFGISYEQYF
>few|.|TRBV20-1|TRBJ2-7
TGCAGTGCTAGAGGGGCGGGGAACTACGAGCAGTACTTC
CSARGAGNYEQYF
>few|TRBD1|TRBV6-1|TRBJ2-5
TGTGCCAGCCAAAAATTTTTATCCTGGACAGGGGCGGAGAAAGAGACCCAGTACTTC
CASQKFLSWTGAEKETQYF
>.|.|TRBV2|TRBJ2-1
TGTGCCAGCAGTCCCTCCGAAGCAAGTGGGGATGAGCAGTTCTTC
CASSPSEASGDEQFF
>.|.|TRBV12-3/TRBV12-4|TRBJ2-1
TGTGCCAGCAGAGAAGGGGGGTTGTCCTACAATGAGCAGTTCTTC
CASREGGLSYNEQFF
>.|.|TRBV12-3/TRBV12-4|TRBJ2-1
TGTGCCAGCAGTTTACAGTCTAGCTCCTACAATGAGCAGTTCTTC
CASSLQSSSYNEQFF
>few|.|TRBV28|TRBJ2-1
TGTGCCAGCAATCCCCGTCGCCTATCGTTGATCGATGAGCAGTTCTTC
CASNPRRLSLIDEQFF
>.|TRBD1|TRBV20-1|TRBJ1-2
TGCAGTGCTTTTCACCCCGTGGGGGACAGGGACTATGGCTACACCTTC
CSAFHPVGDRDYGYTF
>.|.|TRBV28|TRBJ2-7
TGTGCCAGCAGTTTATACGCCCACGAGCAGTACTTC
CASSLYAHEQYF
>few|TRBD2|TRBV15|TRBJ2-1
TGTGCCACCAGCAGAGTCCGAGCGGGAGGGCCGTACAATGAGCAGTTCTTC
CATSRVRAGGPYNEQFF
>many|TRBD1|TRBV7-9|TRBJ1-1
TGTGCCAGCAGCTTAGCGCGGGACAGGGATTCAACTTTCTTT
CASSLARDRDSTFF
>few|TRBD2|TRBV7-9|TRBJ2-2
TGTGCCAGCAGCAGGACTAGCGGGAGGTCGAACACCGGGGAGCTGTTTTTT
CASSRTSGRSNTGELFF
>few|.|TRBV25-1|TRBJ2-3
TGTGCCAGCACTCAGACAGGAACCAGCACAGATACGCAGTATTTT
CASTQTGTSTDTQYF
>few|TRBD2|TRBV29-1|TRBJ2-1
TGCAGCGGCCGACTAGCGGGGCTGGGGAATGAGCAGTTCTTC
CSGRLAGLGNEQFF
>.|.|TRBV6-1|TRBJ2-2
TGTGCCAGCAGTGAAGTGGAGGGGGAGCTGTTTTTT
CASSEVEGELFF
>.|.|TRBV27|TRBJ2-5
TGTGCCAGCAGTTTAACCCCAGGGGATGGGGAGACCCAGTACTTC
CASSLTPGDGETQYF
>few|.|TRBV12-3/TRBV12-4|TRBJ2-3
TGTGCCAGCACCCAAGGGACCAACACAGATACGCAGTATTTT
CASTQGTNTDTQYF
>.|.|TRBV29-1|TRBJ2-5
TGCAGCGTGCCCGGGGTCCGGACAGAGACCCAGTACTTC
CSVPGVRTETQYF
>.|.|TRBV4-1|TRBJ1-1
TGCGCCAGCAGCGACCGACTAGGAAGTAACACTGAAGCTTTCTTT
CASSDRLGSNTEAFF
>many|.|TRBV12-3/TRBV12-4|TRBJ1-2
TGTGCCAGCAACAACCCTCAGGGTAGTGGCTACACCTTC
CASNNPQGSGYTF
>few|TRBD1|TRBV6-1|TRBJ2-2
TGTGCCAGCAGCCGGGACAGCTGGAACACCGGGGAGCTGTTTTTT
CASSRDSWNTGELFF
>few|TRBD2|TRBV19|TRBJ2-5
TGTGCCAGTGGGCGGGAGGTTCAAGAGACCCAGTACTTC
CASGREVQETQYF
>few|TRBD1|TRBV28|TRBJ1-5
TGTGCCAGCAGTGGTCCGGGACAGTTTAATCAGCCCCAGCATTTT
CASSGPGQFNQPQHF
>many|TRBD2|TRBV11-1|TRBJ2-3
TGTGCCAGCAGCTTAATCGATGCGGGAGTAGATACGCAGTATTTT
CASSLIDAGVDTQYF
>few|.|TRBV28|TRBJ2-2
TGTGCCAGCAGTCCCGGGACACAACACACCGGGGAGCTGTTTTTT
CASSPGTQHTGELFF
>few|TRBD1|TRBV2|TRBJ2-7
TGTGCCAGCAGTCACAGGGGTGAAACTTACGAGCAGTACTTC
CASSHRGETYEQYF
>.|.|TRBV2|TRBJ1-1
TGTGCCACCGGCCTTGGGGTGAACACTGAAGCTTTCTTT
CATGLGVNTEAFF
>few|.|TRBV29-1|TRBJ2-3
TGCAGCGTTGGCCAACACAACAGGGACCCCACAGATACGCAGTATTTT
CSVGQHNRDPTDTQYF
>few|.|TRBV7-8|TRBJ1-1
TGTGCCAGCAGCTTAGAGGTCTGGGCTGAAGCTTTCTTT
CASSLEVWAEAFF
>few|TRBD2|TRBV12-3/TRBV12-4|TRBJ2-1
TGTGCCAGCAGTTCTCTAGCGGGAGTTCTCTACAATGAGCAGTTCTTC
CASSSLAGVLYNEQFF
>.|.|TRBV12-3/TRBV12-4|TRBJ2-7
TGTGCCAGCAGTATCGCACAGGGCTCCTACGAGCAGTACTTC
CASSIAQGSYEQYF